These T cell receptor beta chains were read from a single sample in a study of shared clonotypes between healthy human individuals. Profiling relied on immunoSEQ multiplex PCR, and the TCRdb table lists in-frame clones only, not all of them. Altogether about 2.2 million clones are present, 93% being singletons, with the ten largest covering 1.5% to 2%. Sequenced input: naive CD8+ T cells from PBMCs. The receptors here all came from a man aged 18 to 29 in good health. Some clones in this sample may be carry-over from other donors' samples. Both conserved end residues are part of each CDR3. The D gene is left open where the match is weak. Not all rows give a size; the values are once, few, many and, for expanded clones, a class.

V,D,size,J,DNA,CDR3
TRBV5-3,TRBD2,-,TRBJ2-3,TGTGCCAGAAGCTCTGGACTAGCGGGAGGTGGGAGCACAGATACGCAGTATTTT,CARSSGLAGGGSTDTQYF
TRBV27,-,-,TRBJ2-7,TGTGCCAGCAGTTTAGCCCCAGGGTTTTCCGAGCAGTACTTC,CASSLAPGFSEQYF
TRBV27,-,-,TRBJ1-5,TGTGCCAGCAGTTCTCGGACTGCAGATCAGCCCCAGCATTTT,CASSSRTADQPQHF
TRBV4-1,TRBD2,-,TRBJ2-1,TGCGCCAGCAGCCAACCCGGACTAGCGGTTTACAATGAGCAGTTCTTC,CASSQPGLAVYNEQFF
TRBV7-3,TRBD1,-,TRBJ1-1,TGTGCCAGCAGCTTATACTCCAAGAGGGGACAGGACCCGAACACTGAAGCTTTCTTT,CASSLYSKRGQDPNTEAFF
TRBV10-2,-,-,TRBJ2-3,TGCGCCAGCAGTGACCGGGGCACAGATACGCAGTATTTT,CASSDRGTDTQYF
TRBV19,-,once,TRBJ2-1,TGTGCCAGTAGTGCGCTGGACGGGGGCCTTTACAATGAGCAGTTCTTC,CASSALDGGLYNEQFF
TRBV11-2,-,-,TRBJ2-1,TGTGCCAGCAGTAGCTTGTTTACTAGTGAAGATGAGCAGTTCTTC,CASSSLFTSEDEQFF
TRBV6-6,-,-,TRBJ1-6,TGTGCCAGCAGTTATCTCGCCAGGAGTTCACCCCTCCACTTT,CASSYLARSSPLHF
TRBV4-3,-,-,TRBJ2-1,TGCGCCAGCAGCCAAGGCTCGGGACTTTACAATGAGCAGTTCTTC,CASSQGSGLYNEQFF
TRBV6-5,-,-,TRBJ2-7,TGTGCCAGCAGTTACTCGAGTGGACAGCGTGGTTACGAGCAGTACTTC,CASSYSSGQRGYEQYF
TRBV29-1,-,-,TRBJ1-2,TGCAGCGTGCCTATAGGGACCGAACGTGGCTACACCTTC,CSVPIGTERGYTF
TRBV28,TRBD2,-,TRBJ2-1,TGTGCCAGCAGTAAGGGACTAGCGGGAGTAGTGAATGAGCAGTTCTTC,CASSKGLAGVVNEQFF
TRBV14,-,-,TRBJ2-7,TGTGCCAGCAGCCAATTTCCCGCAGGGACCGAGCAGTACTTC,CASSQFPAGTEQYF
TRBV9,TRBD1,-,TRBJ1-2,TGTGCCAGCAGCGTAGCTTACGGGACAGGGCGAGGCTACACCTTC,CASSVAYGTGRGYTF
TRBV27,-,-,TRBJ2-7,TGTGCCAGCAGTTTCGTCGGGGGCCCACAGTCCGAGCAGTACTTC,CASSFVGGPQSEQYF
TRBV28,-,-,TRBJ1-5,TGTGCCAGCTTGGCAGACAGAAATCAGCCCCAGCATTTT,CASLADRNQPQHF
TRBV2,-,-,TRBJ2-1,TGTGCCAGCAAGCGAGGGCAGGGGCAGTTCTTC,CASKRGQGQFF
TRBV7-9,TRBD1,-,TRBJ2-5,TGTGCCAGCAGCCCCAAACAGGGGGTGAGGGAGACCCAGTACTTC,CASSPKQGVRETQYF
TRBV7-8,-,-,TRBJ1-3,TGTGCCAGCAGCTTACGCCAGGGCGTCTCTGGAAACACCATATATTTT,CASSLRQGVSGNTIYF
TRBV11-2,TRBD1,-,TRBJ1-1,TGTGCCAGCAGGGGACCGGGACAGGGATCCGAAGCTTTCTTT,CASRGPGQGSEAFF
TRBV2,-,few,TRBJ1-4,TGTGCCAGCAGTTCCCCCCGGGTCCCGAATGAAAAACTGTTTTTT,CASSSPRVPNEKLFF
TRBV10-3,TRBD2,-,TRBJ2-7,TGTGCCATCAGTCCCAGCGGGGGGTCTAACTACGAGCAGTACTTC,CAISPSGGSNYEQYF
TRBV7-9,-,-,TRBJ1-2,TGTGCCAGCAGCCCCGCGGTGCTGGACGTCTCCGTCCTCGGGGGCTACACCTTC,CASSPAVLDVSVLGGYTF
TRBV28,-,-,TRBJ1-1,TGTGCCAGCAGCGATCCCAACACTGACACTGAAGCTTTCTTT,CASSDPNTDTEAFF
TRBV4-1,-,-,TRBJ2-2,TGCGCCAGCAGCCAAGTTCGGGGCACCGGGGAGCTGTTTTTT,CASSQVRGTGELFF
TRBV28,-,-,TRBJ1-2,TGTGCCAGCAGTTTATCCATTGAGGGGCTCTATGGCTACACCTTC,CASSLSIEGLYGYTF
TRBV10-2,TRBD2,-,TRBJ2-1,TGCGCCAGCAGTGAGTCGGGACTAGCGGGTTACAATGAGCAGTTCTTC,CASSESGLAGYNEQFF
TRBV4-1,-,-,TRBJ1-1,TGCGCCAGCAGCCAAGCTGACCAGGGTTTGGGCACTGAAGCTTTCTTT,CASSQADQGLGTEAFF